The source of this T cell receptor beta chain is a study of cytomegalovirus exposure and HLA in healthy donors. Broader study findings: The authors later linked a missense DCLRE1C variant to TCR beta V- and J-gene trimming.

This CDR3 comprises 13 residues. With V trimmed by 5 bases and J by 4 bases, 5 bases remained unmatched. CDR1 SGHVS and CDR2 FQNEAQ come from the germline V gene. On this clone: Its antigen is undetermined.

PCR used 60 Vbeta primers and 13 Jbeta primers. Clones were sequenced by immunoSEQ multiplex PCR, and TCRdb holds only the in-frame ones, with some missing. The sample includes a few hundred thousand clones, just over 70% of them seen just once. This receptor was identified in a female donor in good health and CMV-seronegative. The sample taken for sequencing was PBMCs. The rearrangement links TRBV7-8 to TRBJ2-7; TRBD1 aligns across 7 bases. CDR3 sequence: CASSIPQGYEQYF. In DNA, the CDR3 is TGTGCCAGCAGCATCCCACAGGGGTACGAGCAGTACTTC.